The 27 T cell receptor beta chains presented below share a single source sample, sequenced in a study of monozygotic twins with inflammatory bowel disease. Using the 5' RACE reads, TCRdb records one entry per CDR3 protein without DNA. The clone table shows approximately 150,000 distinct CDR3 sequences, with the ten largest holding less than 2.5%. The sample comprised blood. These receptors were collected from a human donor with ulcerative colitis or Crohn's disease, or a healthy co-twin of an affected twin (not recorded which).

The V and J genes are TRBV6-2 or TRBV6-3 and TRBJ2-1; TCRdb calls TRBD1, which cannot be checked without DNA. There are 16 residues in the CDR3. Germline CDR1 MNHEY, CDR2 SVGEGT. The CDR3 is CASSSDWTGSYNEQFF.

The chain joins TRBV16 to TRBJ1-1. Looked up from germline, CDR1 is KGHSY and CDR2 is FQNENV. The CDR3 covers 14 residues. CDR3 loop: CASSPPSGAPAAFF. The full variable domain, in which reference TRBV16 and TRBJ1-1 provide the parts outside the CDR3, is GEEVAQTPKHLVRGEGQKAKLYCAPIKGHSYVFWYQQVLKNEFKFLISFQNENVFDETGMPKERFSAKCLPNSPCSLEIQATKLEDSAVYFCASSPPSGAPAAFFGQGTRLTVV.

This chain joins TRBV28 and TRBJ1-4. Per the germline V gene, CDR1 is MDHEN and CDR2 is SYDVKM. The length of the CDR3 is 15 residues. The CDR3 protein is CASSFQGPSPEKLFF. The full variable domain, rest sourced from reference TRBV28 and TRBJ1-4, is DVKVTQSSRYLVKRTGEKVFLECVQDMDHENMFWYRQDPGLGLRLIYFSYDVKMKEKGDIPEGYSVSREKKERFSLILESASTNQTSMYLCASSFQGPSPEKLFFGSGTQLSVL.

The chain recombines TRBV28 with TRBJ2-2; TCRdb outputs TRBD2, but without DNA this stays unchecked. The CDR3 has 16 residues. CDR1 and CDR2 from the germline V gene are MDHEN and SYDVKM. The CDR3 here is CASRLLAGENTGELFF. The full variable domain, in which reference TRBV28 and TRBJ2-2 provide the parts outside the CDR3, is DVKVTQSSRYLVKRTGEKVFLECVQDMDHENMFWYRQDPGLGLRLIYFSYDVKMKEKGDIPEGYSVSREKKERFSLILESASTNQTSMYLCASRLLAGENTGELFFGEGSRLTVL.

V is TRBV7-2 and J is TRBJ2-5; without DNA, the TCRdb call of TRBD1 cannot be checked. Looked up from germline, CDR1 is SGHTA and CDR2 is FQGNSA. This CDR3 contains 15 residues. The CDR3 loop is CASSLGDRAWETQYF.

V and J are TRBV20-1 and TRBJ2-5; TCRdb picks TRBD1, but there is no DNA to check that call. The germline V gene has CDR1 DFQATT and CDR2 SNEGSKA (reference sequence). This CDR3 spans 16 amino acids. This chain's CDR3 is CSARDMGHRRGETQYF.

The chain recombines TRBV20-1 with TRBJ1-2; TCRdb's assignment of TRBD1 cannot be checked, as there is no DNA. CDR3 length: 14 amino acids. CDR1 and CDR2 from the germline V gene are DFQATT and SNEGSKA (reference sequence). The chain's CDR3 is CSAPKGTANYGYTF.

The V gene is TRBV5-1, the J gene TRBJ2-4; TCRdb selects TRBD2, and the lack of DNA leaves this call unchecked. The CDR3 runs to 15 residues. The germline V gene has CDR1 SGHRS and CDR2 YFSETQ. The CDR3 protein is CASSLTSGGANIQYF.

The chain uses TRBV7-2 and TRBJ2-3; TCRdb gives TRBD2 as the D gene, but with no DNA this cannot be confirmed. The length of the CDR3 is 16 residues. CDR1 and CDR2 from the germline V gene are SGHTA and FQGNSA. The CDR3 region is CASSSERLGPLDTQYF.

The chain joins TRBV25-1 to TRBJ2-5; TCRdb designates TRBD1, a call that cannot be tested without DNA. Germline CDR1 MGHDK, CDR2 SYGVNS. The CDR3 covers 14 residues. CDR3: CASSEYSPGETQYF.

The rearrangement joins TRBV7-2 to TRBJ1-5; the D call from TCRdb, TRBD1, cannot be confirmed without DNA. The V gene's germline CDR1 is SGHTA and CDR2 FQGNSA. This CDR3 is 15 amino acids long. This CDR3 reads CASSYGTVSNQPQHF.

The chain links TRBV20-1 to TRBJ1-2; checking the TCRdb D call of TRBD1 is not possible without DNA. CDR1 DFQATT and CDR2 SNEGSKA come from the germline V gene (reference sequence). The CDR3 spans 15 residues. The CDR3 protein is CSARTRGTGHRGYTF.

The V call is TRBV7-6, the J call TRBJ1-6. This CDR3 has 16 amino acids. Germline assignment: CDR1 SGHVS and CDR2 FNYEAQ. Here the CDR3 reads CASSPLGGAWNSPLHF.

The chain employs TRBV7-2 and TRBJ2-3; TCRdb's D call, TRBD2, is unchecked because there is no DNA. The CDR3 spans 15 residues. In germline, CDR1 is SGHTA, CDR2 FQGNSA. The chain's CDR3 is CASKGDFVRTDTQYF.

The CDR3 sequence is CASTQTSSYNEQFF. The chain carries TRBV5-5 and TRBJ2-1. This CDR3 is built from 14 residues. Germline assignment: CDR1 SGHKS and CDR2 YYEKEE (reference sequence).

The chain employs TRBV5-1 and TRBJ1-1. The CDR3 sequence is 12 residues long. Germline V CDR1 and CDR2: SGHRS, YFSETQ. The CDR3 loop is CASSLQNTEAFF.

This sequence joins TRBV18 and TRBJ1-6. There are 18 residues in the CDR3. CDR1 and CDR2 (germline): KGHSH, LQKENI. CDR3 protein: CASSPTSTVLTYNSPLHF.

The chain has TRBV7-2 and TRBJ2-4; as DNA is missing, the TRBD1 call by TCRdb cannot be tested. Per germline, CDR1 SGHTA and CDR2 FQGNSA. The CDR3 contains 15 residues. This chain's CDR3 is CASSLAQGAGNIQYF. The whole variable domain, remainder taken from reference TRBV7-2 and TRBJ2-4, is GAGVSQSPSNKVTEKGKDVELRCDPISGHTALYWYRQSLGQGLEFLIYFQGNSAPDKSGLPSDRFSAERTGGSVSTLTIQRTQQEDSAVYLCASSLAQGAGNIQYFGAGTRLSVL.

V usage is TRBV7-8 and J usage is TRBJ2-7; there is no DNA to check the TCRdb D call of TRBD1. The CDR3 is 18 amino acids. Germline V gene lookup returns CDR1 SGHVS and CDR2 FQNEAQ. The CDR3 sequence is CASSHTGGASGSSYEQYF. Together with reference TRBV7-8 and TRBJ2-7, the CDR3 gives the full variable domain: GAGVSQSPRYKVAKRGQDVALRCDPISGHVSLFWYQQALGQGPEFLTYFQNEAQLDKSGLPSDRFFAERPEGSVSTLKIQRTQQEDSAVYLCASSHTGGASGSSYEQYFGPGTRLTVT.

The CDR3 spells CASSLLSGGTSNTGELFF. The rearrangement links TRBV7-6 to TRBJ2-2; TCRdb calls TRBD2, which cannot be checked without DNA. Germline V gene data show CDR1 as SGHVS and CDR2 as FNYEAQ. This CDR3 has 18 residues.

The rearrangement links TRBV11-2 to TRBJ2-1; the TCRdb D gene call, TRBD1, has no DNA to confirm it. Germline V CDR1 and CDR2: SGHAT, FQNNGV. This CDR3 is built from 14 residues. The CDR3 sequence is CASSLGRQGDEQFF.

The chain carries TRBV18 and TRBJ1-5. CDR3 length: 14 residues. CDR1 and CDR2 from the germline V gene are KGHSH and LQKENI. This CDR3 is CASSPGFGDQPQHF.

The chain uses TRBV20-1 and TRBJ1-5; TCRdb's assignment of TRBD1 cannot be checked, as there is no DNA. The germline V gene has CDR1 DFQATT and CDR2 SNEGSKA (reference sequence). This CDR3 comprises 13 residues. This CDR3 reads CSAMTASSQPQHF.

This sequence joins TRBV20-1 and TRBJ2-3; as DNA is missing, the TRBD2 call by TCRdb cannot be tested. The CDR3 length is 15 residues. Germline V gives CDR1 DFQATT, CDR2 SNEGSKA (reference sequence). CDR3 protein: CSAPRSGGATDTQYF.

This chain connects TRBV7-2 to TRBJ2-5; the D call from TCRdb, TRBD2, cannot be confirmed without DNA. Looked up from germline, CDR1 is SGHTA and CDR2 is FQGNSA. There are 15 residues in the CDR3. The CDR3 spells CASSLALASGKTQYF. The variable domain in full, with the rest retrieved from reference TRBV7-2 and TRBJ2-5, is GAGVSQSPSNKVTEKGKDVELRCDPISGHTALYWYRQSLGQGLEFLIYFQGNSAPDKSGLPSDRFSAERTGGSVSTLTIQRTQQEDSAVYLCASSLALASGKTQYFGPGTRLLVL.

The genes are TRBV10-3 and TRBJ1-5. The length of the CDR3 is 14 residues. Germline V gene lookup returns CDR1 ENHRY and CDR2 SYGVKD. The CDR3: CAISLGYGNQPQHF.

The rearrangement joins TRBV5-4 to TRBJ2-1. CDR1 is SGHNT, CDR2 YYREEE, per germline (reference sequence). The CDR3 runs 14 residues. CDR3 protein: CASSGQERNNEQFF.